The 25 T cell receptor beta chains given below trace back to one sample, sequenced in a study of CD8+ T cells in alopecia areata. Sorting of pooled cutaneous lymph node cells used CD4, CD8alpha, NKG2D, NKG2ACE and other markers. Extracted from the samples, RNA was reverse transcribed into cDNA to serve as the sequencing template. Repertoires were generated with immunoSEQ multiplex PCR, while TCRdb's copy carries only in-frame clones and drops some. Captured here are about 19,000 clones, none seen once; the top ten comprise 31%. Sequencing input: CD8+ T cells sorted from a lymph node. Source of these receptors: a C3H/HeJ mouse with alopecia areata. The strain's MHC type: H2-k.

This clone was seen a handful of times. Gene names are mouse gene names. The CDR3 goes on 4 residues after the read ends, and that part is filled in from the germline J gene. This chain uses TRBV13-3 with TRBJ1-1; 8 bases agree with TRBD1. CDR3 length: 15 residues. Per germline, CDR1 NNHDY and CDR2 SYVADS. The V gene end was trimmed by 5 bases and the J gene end by 0 bases; junction bases not matched to a gene: 6. Here the CDR3 reads CASSNRGSANTEVFF. The CDR3 DNA, read in part, is TGTGCCAGCAGCAACAGGGGGTCTGCAAACACA.

In its sample, this clone was seen many times. Mouse gene names apply. The CDR3 end lies 4 residues beyond the end of the read and is filled in from the germline J gene. This chain links TRBV1 with TRBJ1-1; D remains ambiguous. V lost 0 bases and J lost 0, with 5 bases in between. This CDR3 has 14 residues. Per germline, CDR1 NSQYPW and CDR2 LRSPGD (reference sequence). The covered CDR3 bases are TGCACCTGCAGTGCAGATGGGGAGAACACA. This codes for CTCSADGENT. The whole CDR3 region reads CTCSADGENTEVFF.

This clone occurred many times. The germline and genes are mouse ones. The read falls 4 residues short of the CDR3 end, and the missing part is taken from the germline J gene. The rearrangement links TRBV5 to TRBJ2-4; no clear D gene. Germline V gene sequence: CDR1 LGHNA, CDR2 YNLKQL (reference sequence). This CDR3 spans 14 amino acids. The germline V and J ends were trimmed by 0 bases and 1 base, with 5 bases remaining between them. The CDR3 reads CASSQDVGQNTLYF. Incomplete CDR3 DNA: TGTGCCAGCAGCCAAGATGTGGGTCAAAAC.

A word on this clone: The gene names here belong to mouse. The observed sequence ends 4 residues before the CDR3 terminus, with the missing tail filled in from the germline J gene. This chain links TRBV19 with TRBJ2-5, with 7 bases fitting TRBD1. The CDR3 loop spans 13 amino acids. The junction had 2 bases not matched to a gene; V was cut back by 4 bases and J by 3 bases. Germline loops: CDR1 FNHDT, CDR2 SITEND (reference sequence). Here the CDR3 reads CASSRDSQDTQYF. The DNA read from the CDR3 is TGTGCCAGCAGTCGGGACAGTCAAGAC.

This clone was seen many times. Gene labels here are mouse ones. The read finishes 4 residues shy of the CDR3 end, and the germline J gene is used to complete it. The chain is built from TRBV19 and TRBJ2-1; D remains ambiguous. Per the germline V gene, CDR1 is FNHDT and CDR2 is SITEND (reference sequence). V was cut by 2 bases and J by 4 bases, with 4 bases left in between. This CDR3 has 12 amino acids. CDR3 DNA (partial): TGTGCCAGCAGTATTCAGTATGCT. Protein: CASSIQYA. The full CDR3 sequence reads CASSIQYAEQFF. The full variable domain, its missing parts supplied by reference TRBV19 and TRBJ2-1, is GGIITQTPKFLIGQEGQKLTLKCQQNFNHDTMYWYRQDSGKGLRLIYYSITENDLQKGDLSEGYDASREKKSSFSLTVTSAQKNEMAVFLCASSIQYAEQFFGPGTRLTVL.

This clone showed up many times. The germline and genes are mouse ones. The sequence runs out 4 residues before the end of the CDR3; the remainder is reconstructed from the germline J gene. The chain uses TRBV19 and TRBJ2-3; the match to TRBD1 covers 7 bases. Germline lookup yields CDR1 FNHDT and CDR2 SITEND (reference sequence). This CDR3 contains 15 residues. Losses at the gene ends were 4 bases for V and 0 bases for J; bases not matched to a gene: 5. The chain's CDR3 is CASSAGQNSAETLYF. Incomplete CDR3 DNA: TGTGCCAGCAGTGCGGGACAGAATAGTGCAGAA.

This clone was recorded many times. Gene and germline names: mouse. The CDR3 extends 4 residues past the end of the read, so its final part is completed from the germline J gene. The chain carries TRBV13-1 and TRBJ2-5; the D gene is possibly TRBD2 (5 bases). The CDR3 has 13 residues. The V end lost 2 bases, the J end lost 1 base, and 5 bases lay between the germline ends. Germline V gene lookup returns CDR1 NSHNY and CDR2 SYGAGN. CDR3 sequence: CASSDWDQDTQYF. CDR3 bases read: TGTGCCAGCAGTGACTGGGACCAAGAC.

This clone has ten or more counts. Here the gene names and germline are mouse. The observed sequence ends 4 residues before the CDR3 terminus, with the missing tail filled in from the germline J gene. The gene calls are TRBV1 and TRBJ2-7, with 11 bases aligning to TRBD2. This CDR3 spans 16 amino acids. V lost 0 bases to trimming and J lost 3 bases; unmatched junction nucleotides: 4. Germline V gene data show CDR1 as NSQYPW and CDR2 as LRSPGD (reference sequence). CDR3 sequence: CTCSADRGTGGYEQYF. The sequenced part of the CDR3 DNA is TGCACCTGCAGTGCAGATCGTGGGACTGGGGGCTAT. Full variable domain (outside the CDR3, taken from reference TRBV1 and TRBJ2-7): VTLLEQNPRWRLVPRGQAVNLRCILKNSQYPWMSWYQQDLQKQLQWLFTLRSPGDKEVKSLPGADYLATRVTDTELRLQVANMSQGRTLYCTCSADRGTGGYEQYFGPGTRLTVL.

This clone appeared a few times. Genes here carry mouse names. The read is 4 residues too short to cover the CDR3 end, so that end is filled in from the germline J gene. The chain uses TRBV13-1 and TRBJ2-5; 10 bases map to TRBD2. The V gene's germline CDR1 is NSHNY and CDR2 SYGAGN. J gave up 3 bases and V 0 bases, and 7 bases lay outside the gene matches. This CDR3 region has 17 residues. The sequenced part of the CDR3 DNA is TGTGCCAGCAGTGATGCAGTCCGACTGGGGGGACAAGAC. This gives the protein CASSDAVRLGGQD. The entire CDR3 sequence reads CASSDAVRLGGQDTQYF.

The sample holds a few counts of this clone. All gene names here are mouse names. The CDR3 end lies 4 residues beyond the end of the read and is filled in from the germline J gene. The J gene is TRBJ1-4, the V gene TRBV13-3, with TRBD1 matching over 12 bases. Germline V gene lookup returns CDR1 NNHDY and CDR2 SYVADS. The CDR3 has 16 residues. CDR3 sequence: CASSDGGQGAPERLFF. The CDR3 bases that were read are TGTGCCAGCAGTGATGGGGGACAGGGGGCGCCCGAA.

This clone was observed at least ten times. The listed genes are named as in mouse. The DNA read from the CDR3 is TGTGCCAGCAGTATACCAGGGGGCTCCAACGAA. Translating it yields CASSIPGGSNE. In full, the CDR3 reads CASSIPGGSNERLFF. The rearrangement joins TRBV19 to TRBJ1-4; 8 bases match TRBD1. The CDR3 goes on 4 residues after the read ends, and that part is filled in from the germline J gene. V lost 1 base, J lost 2 bases, and 1 base stayed unmatched. This CDR3 comprises 15 residues. Germline assignment: CDR1 FNHDT and CDR2 SITEND (reference sequence).

This clone was observed at least ten times. The germline and genes are mouse ones. The sequenced CDR3 bases are TGTGCCAGCACGGACAGGGAAGAC. This encodes CASTDRED. The whole CDR3 region reads CASTDREDTQYF. V and J are TRBV13-3 and TRBJ2-5; 8 bases are shared with TRBD1. The read terminates 4 residues before the CDR3 end, so the remaining end is supplied by the germline J gene. The germline gives CDR1 NNHDY, CDR2 SYVADS. The CDR3 extends over 12 amino acids. Looking up the rest from reference TRBV13-3 and TRBJ2-5 gives the full variable domain: EAAVTQSPRSKVAVTGGKVTLSCHQTNNHDYMYWYRQDTGHGLRLIHYSYVADSTEKGDIPDGYKASRPSQENFSLILELASLSQTAVYFCASTDREDTQYFGPGTRLLVL.

With respect to this clone: Gene labels here are mouse ones. The read falls 4 residues short of the CDR3 end, and the missing part is taken from the germline J gene. The J gene is TRBJ2-3, the V gene TRBV13-2, with 12 bases fitting TRBD2. The CDR3 covers 17 residues. V dropped 0 bases and J dropped 2; count of bases not matched to a gene: 4. Germline-derived CDR1 and CDR2 are NNHNN and SYGAGS (reference sequence). The sequenced CDR3 bases are TGTGCCAGCGGTGATGGACTGGGGGGGCGCTATGCAGAA. Encoded protein: CASGDGLGGRYAE. The CDR3 in its entirety is CASGDGLGGRYAETLYF.

The table lists this clone with a few counts. Germline and genes: mouse. The CDR3 is cut off 4 residues early in the read; its end comes from the germline J gene. The V call is TRBV16, the J call TRBJ2-7, with D perhaps TRBD2 (7 bases). This CDR3 contains 16 residues. V was pared by 0 bases and J by 0 bases, with 12 bases between. Germline V gives CDR1 SGHSA, CDR2 FRNQAP. CDR3 bases read: TGTGCAAGCAGCTTAGATGATCTGGGGGCCTCCTAT. Protein sequence: CASSLDDLGASY. The whole CDR3 is CASSLDDLGASYEQYF.

This clone was counted only a few times. Gene names are mouse gene names. The read falls 4 residues short of the CDR3 end, and the missing part is taken from the germline J gene. The chain uses TRBV13-3 and TRBJ2-4; D not certain. There are 14 residues in the CDR3. The V end was cut by 3 bases, the J end by 1 base, with 9 bases between. The V gene's germline CDR1 is NNHDY and CDR2 SYVADS. The DNA read from the CDR3 is TGTGCCAGCAGTGCAGTGAGGGGTCAAAAC. This codes for CASSAVRGQN. The whole CDR3 protein is CASSAVRGQNTLYF.

In this sample, this clone turned up many times. Genes here carry mouse names. The read halts 4 residues ahead of the CDR3 end, with the missing end drawn from the germline J gene. J is TRBJ2-7 and V is TRBV13-3, with 9 bases identical to TRBD1. Looked up from germline, CDR1 is NNHDY and CDR2 is SYVADS. This CDR3 is built from 13 residues. This chain's CDR3 is CASSVGTGNEQYF. Incomplete CDR3 DNA: TGTGCCAGCAGTGTCGGGACAGGGAAT.

This clone appeared many times. TCRdb's protein sequence differs at residue 13 from the translated DNA; the protein presented here follows the DNA. Gene names denote mouse genes. The read finishes 3 residues shy of the CDR3 end, and the germline J gene is used to complete it. This sequence joins TRBV1 and TRBJ1-6; D perhaps matches TRBD1 (5 bases). TRBJ1-6 is marked as an open reading frame, function uncertain. The CDR3 runs 16 residues. Per the germline V gene, CDR1 is NSQYPW and CDR2 is LRSPGD (reference sequence). V lost 2 bases and J 1 base, leaving 9 bases between the germline ends. The CDR3 sequence: CTCSAPDRSYNSPLYF. CDR3 bases read: TGCACCTGCAGTGCACCCGACAGATCCTATAATTCGCCC.

This clone was counted a few times. Mouse gene names apply. The read terminates 4 residues before the CDR3 end, so the remaining end is supplied by the germline J gene. The genes are TRBV5 and TRBJ2-3, with TRBD2 as a possible D gene (6 bases). CDR3 length: 15 residues. From germline, CDR1 is LGHNA and CDR2 YNLKQL (reference sequence). Trimming took 0 bases from V and 1 from J, leaving 8 bases between them. Here the CDR3 reads CASSQDVGGAETLYF. The sequenced CDR3 bases are TGTGCCAGCAGCCAAGATGTGGGGGGTGCAGAA.

This clone appeared many times. Gene names follow the mouse nomenclature. The DNA ends 4 residues before the CDR3 does, and the rest of the CDR3 is filled in from the germline J gene. The chain recombines TRBV1 with TRBJ2-3; 9 bases line up with TRBD2. The V and J ends lost 2 bases and 1 base, in that order; junction bases with no gene match: 4. The CDR3 loop spans 16 amino acids. Germline CDR1 and CDR2: NSQYPW and LRSPGD (reference sequence). CDR3 DNA (partial): TGCACCTGCAGTGCACCCCGGGACTGGGGTGCAGAA. The encoded protein is CTCSAPRDWGAE. The complete CDR3 protein is CTCSAPRDWGAETLYF. Together with reference TRBV1 and TRBJ2-3, the CDR3 gives the full variable domain: VTLLEQNPRWRLVPRGQAVNLRCILKNSQYPWMSWYQQDLQKQLQWLFTLRSPGDKEVKSLPGADYLATRVTDTELRLQVANMSQGRTLYCTCSAPRDWGAETLYFGSGTRLTVL.

This clone was observed at least ten times. Mouse names are used for the genes. Read coverage stops 4 residues before the CDR3 terminus; the germline J gene supplies the remainder. The chain has TRBV14 and TRBJ1-1; TRBD1 matches 8 bases. V dropped 4 bases and J dropped 0; count of bases not matched to a gene: 2. The CDR3 covers 14 residues. Germline lookup yields CDR1 SGHDT and CDR2 FRDEAV. The chain's CDR3 is CASSRTGTNTEVFF. CDR3 bases read: TGTGCCAGCAGTCGGACAGGGACAAACACA.

On this clone: Genes and germline are mouse. The read ends 4 residues before the CDR3 terminus; that terminus is restored from the germline J gene. The chain links TRBV12-2 to TRBJ1-4; TRBD1 aligns across 9 bases. The CDR3 covers 17 residues. Germline V gives CDR1 SGHLS, CDR2 HYDKME. J gave up 0 bases and V 0 bases, and 4 bases lay outside the gene matches. The CDR3 protein is CASSLVGTGLSNERLFF. CDR3 bases read: TGTGCCAGCTCTCTCGTTGGGACAGGGCTTTCCAACGAA.

This clone was counted at least ten times. Each gene name is a mouse one. With the read ending 4 residues before the CDR3 end, the germline J gene is used to fill in that end. J is TRBJ1-4 and V is TRBV13-3; TRBD1 matches at 8 bases. Trimming removed 5 bases from V and 4 bases from J; junction bases left unmatched: 1. The CDR3 runs 13 residues. Germline values: CDR1 NNHDY, CDR2 SYVADS. The CDR3 DNA, read in part, is TGTGCCAGCAGACAGGGGGGCAACGAA. It is translated as CASRQGGNE. The entire CDR3 is CASRQGGNERLFF.

Ten or more counts support this clone. These gene names are mouse names. The observed sequence ends 4 residues before the CDR3 terminus, with the missing tail filled in from the germline J gene. This chain joins TRBV13-3 and TRBJ2-7, with D perhaps TRBD1 (5 bases). The CDR3 loop spans 9 amino acids. Germline V gene lookup returns CDR1 NNHDY and CDR2 SYVADS. CDR3 sequence: CATGYEQYF. Incomplete CDR3 DNA: TGTGCCACAGGGTAT.

This clone has at least ten counts. Mouse gene names apply. The read ends 4 residues before the CDR3 terminus; that terminus is restored from the germline J gene. The genes are TRBV13-3 and TRBJ2-3, with D possibly TRBD2 on 6 matching bases. V was cut by 6 bases and J by 0 bases, with 11 bases left in between. Germline CDR1 NNHDY, CDR2 SYVADS. CDR3 length: 14 amino acids. The sequenced CDR3 bases are TGTGCCAGCACGCTGGGGCCTAGTGCAGAA. Translated, it gives CASTLGPSAE. In full, the CDR3 reads CASTLGPSAETLYF.

This clone was counted between two and nine times. Mouse gene names and germline throughout. CDR3 DNA (partial): TGTGCCAGCAGTGCCCGGGACTGGGAAGAC. Translating gives CASSARDWED. The CDR3 in its entirety is CASSARDWEDTQYF. This chain joins TRBV13-3 and TRBJ2-5; 9 positions agree with TRBD2. The DNA ends 4 residues before the CDR3 does, and the rest of the CDR3 is filled in from the germline J gene. The length of the CDR3 is 14 residues. The germline V gene has CDR1 NNHDY and CDR2 SYVADS.